The 17 T cell receptor beta chains presented below share a single source sample, sequenced in a study of T cell repertoires in cytomegalovirus infection. TCRdb independently ran MiXCR on the reads; one entry per CDR3 protein. Here the sample spans some 100,000 distinct CDR3 sequences, around 22% being singletons. The sequenced material came from CD8+ T cells from PBMCs. All receptors come from a human donor in good health (CMV status not recorded). Some clones in this sample may be carry-over from other donors' samples.

This clonotype was detected ten times or more. The V gene is TRBV7-2, the J gene TRBJ2-3; TRBD2 aligns across 7 bases. J was trimmed by 4 bases and V by 3 bases; bases with no gene match: 4. The CDR3 loop spans 14 amino acids. Per the germline V gene, CDR1 is SGHTA and CDR2 is FQGNSA. CDR3 protein: CASSFGLDPDTQYF. Written as DNA, the CDR3 is TGTGCCAGCAGCTTCGGACTAGACCCAGATACGCAGTATTTT.

This clonotype was seen ten or more times. This rearrangement joins TRBV7-2 to TRBJ2-7; TRBD2 matches at 8 bases. In germline, CDR1 is SGHTA, CDR2 FQGNSA. The CDR3 spans 15 residues. The V and J ends lost 3 bases and 0 bases, in that order; junction bases with no gene match: 4. CDR3 loop: CASSFAAGASYEQYF. In DNA, the CDR3 is TGTGCCAGCAGCTTTGCAGCGGGAGCCTCCTACGAGCAGTACTTC.

J is TRBJ2-7 and V is TRBV6-5; 10 bases match TRBD1. V was clipped by 2 bases and J by 5 bases; unmatched bases: 6. This CDR3 contains 15 residues. From germline, CDR1 is MNHEY and CDR2 SVGAGI. The CDR3 sequence is CASSYTWDRGHEQYF. The CDR3 region has the DNA TGTGCCAGCAGTTACACCTGGGACAGGGGCCACGAGCAGTACTTC.

This clonotype was seen a few times. This chain links TRBV9 with TRBJ1-2, with D uncertain. The CDR3 has 17 residues. CDR1 and CDR2 from the germline V gene are SGDLS and YYNGEE. Between the trimmed V and J ends, which lost 2 bases and 4 bases, there was a span of 21 bases. The CDR3: CASSVSFGEWTGYGYTF. The CDR3 region has the DNA TGTGCCAGCAGCGTCAGTTTCGGGGAGTGGACTGGCTATGGCTACACCTTC.

The chain carries TRBV4-3 and TRBJ2-1; no clear D. CDR1 LGHNA and CDR2 YSLEER come from the germline V gene. V lost 0 bases, J lost 5 bases, and 14 bases lay in between. The CDR3 length is 16 residues. This CDR3 is CASSQDTNLQDNEQFF. The CDR3 nucleotides are TGCGCCAGCAGCCAAGATACAAATCTGCAAGACAATGAGCAGTTCTTC.

This clonotype was seen at least ten times. The V call is TRBV11-1, the J call TRBJ2-1; no clear D gene. Trimming stripped 2 bases from V and 9 bases from J, with 8 bases between. Germline loops: CDR1 SGHAT, CDR2 FQDESV (reference sequence). This CDR3 has 12 amino acids. The CDR3 DNA reads TGTGCCAGCAGCTTACTGTCCGTTGAGCAGTTCTTC. This gives the protein CASSLLSVEQFF.

This clonotype has ten or more counts. V gene TRBV7-3 combines with J gene TRBJ1-1; 8 nucleotides match TRBD1. CDR1 and CDR2 from the germline V gene are SGHTA and FQGTGA. The CDR3 spans 17 residues. The V gene end was trimmed by 4 bases and the J gene end by 0 bases; junction bases not matched to a gene: 10. The CDR3 DNA sequence: TGTGCCAGCAGCTCCAGGGGGCACCCGGGCATGAACACTGAAGCTTTCTTT. Amino acids: CASSSRGHPGMNTEAFF.

The chain carries TRBV19 and TRBJ2-7; the D gene could be TRBD1 or TRBD2 (5 bases each). This CDR3 has 16 amino acids. Germline values: CDR1 LNHDA, CDR2 SQIVND (reference sequence). V was trimmed by 6 bases and J by 7 bases, leaving 25 bases between them. CDR3 sequence: CASSPQRGEITLEQYF. CDR3 DNA: TGTGCCAGTAGCCCACAAAGAGGGGAAATAACCCTGGAGCAGTACTTC.

In its sample, this clonotype was seen a few times. V and J are TRBV9 and TRBJ2-1, with TRBD2 matching over 9 bases. This CDR3 has 15 residues. J lost 6 bases, V lost 2 bases, and 6 bases had no gene match. CDR1 and CDR2 (germline): SGDLS, YYNGEE. CDR3 bases: TGTGCCAGCAGCGTCAGCGGGAGGCCACTCAATGAGCAGTTCTTC. This sequence encodes CASSVSGRPLNEQFF. The complete variable domain, with remaining parts taken from reference TRBV9 and TRBJ2-1, reads DSGVTQTPKHLITATGQRVTLRCSPRSGDLSVYWYQQSLDQGLQFLIQYYNGEERAKGNILERFSAQQFPDLHSELNLSSLELGDSALYFCASSVSGRPLNEQFFGPGTRLTVL.

This clonotype was counted many times. The chain carries TRBV7-3 and TRBJ2-5, with TRBD2 matching 10 bases. The trim removed 5 bases at V and 3 bases at J, leaving 12 bases unmatched. The CDR3 loop spans 17 amino acids. The germline CDR1 and CDR2 sequences are SGHTA and FQGTGA. DNA for the CDR3: TGTGCCAGCAGCCTAGGCGTAGCGGGGGGCCTCAAAGAGACCCAGTACTTC. Translation: CASSLGVAGGLKETQYF.

The rearrangement uses TRBV28 and TRBJ1-3; D unresolved. From germline, CDR1 is MDHEN and CDR2 SYDVKM. Trimming stripped 1 base from V and 4 bases from J, with 5 bases between. The CDR3 covers 13 residues. This CDR3 reads CASSLLTGNTIYF. CDR3 bases: TGTGCCAGCAGTTTATTAACCGGAAACACCATATATTTT.

This clonotype showed up just once. The J gene is TRBJ2-1, the V gene TRBV25-1; D may correspond to TRBD1 or TRBD2 (7 bases each). Germline CDR1 and CDR2: MGHDK and SYGVNS. V was shortened by 1 base and J by 7 bases, with 17 bases between the two germline ends. CDR3 size: 16 residues. CDR3: CASSEWGEGAGNEQFF. The CDR3 DNA reads as TGTGCCAGCAGTGAATGGGGGGAGGGGGCCGGTAATGAGCAGTTCTTC.

This clonotype was recorded many times. The chain carries TRBV7-9 and TRBJ1-1; no firm D call. This CDR3 contains 12 residues. With 5 bases removed from V and 6 bases from J, the gap between germline ends came to 10 bases. The germline V gene has CDR1 SEHNR and CDR2 FQNEAQ (reference sequence). CDR3: CASSTTWAEAFF. DNA of the CDR3: TGTGCCAGCAGCACCACTTGGGCTGAAGCTTTCTTT. Variable domain in full (rest from reference TRBV7-9 and TRBJ1-1): DTGVSQNPRHKITKRGQNVTFRCDPISEHNRLYWYRQTLGQGPEFLTYFQNEAQLEKSRLLSDRFSAERPKGSFSTLEIQRTEQGDSAMYLCASSTTWAEAFFGQGTRLTVV.

The chain is built from TRBV19 and TRBJ1-1; D call uncertain. The CDR3 is made up of 11 amino acids. Germline V gene lookup returns CDR1 LNHDA and CDR2 SQIVND (reference sequence). V gave up 10 bases and J gave up 4 bases, with 10 bases separating them. CDR3 coding DNA: TGTGCCACCAACCTTGGCACTGAAGCTTTCTTT. The encoded protein is CATNLGTEAFF.

V gene TRBV4-3 combines with J gene TRBJ2-5; a weak D match, TRBD1 (7 bases). The ends were cut back, 6 bases at V and 2 bases at J, with 28 bases in the middle. Looked up from germline, CDR1 is LGHNA and CDR2 is YSLEER. The CDR3 sequence is 19 residues long. CDR3 in amino acids: CASSQKLVDVEGQQETQYF. CDR3 bases: TGCGCCAGCAGTCAAAAACTGGTGGATGTGGAGGGACAGCAAGAGACCCAGTACTTC.

This clonotype was observed at least ten times. The chain carries TRBV5-1 and TRBJ2-7; TRBD1 matches 9 bases. The CDR3 sequence is 14 residues long. The V and J ends lost 1 base and 2 bases, in that order; junction bases with no gene match: 1. CDR1 and CDR2 (germline): SGHRS, YFSETQ. The CDR3 bases are TGCGCCAGCAGCTTGAGGGACAGGGCCTACGAGCAGTACTTC. Translated, it gives CASSLRDRAYEQYF.

This clonotype has ten or more counts. This chain uses TRBV12-3 or TRBV12-4 with TRBJ1-1, with D perhaps TRBD1 (6 bases). V lost 7 bases to trimming and J lost 1 base, with 13 bases between them. This CDR3 has 14 amino acids. The CDR3 here is CASKMTGGNTEAFF. CDR3 bases: TGTGCCAGCAAAATGACAGGAGGGAACACTGAAGCTTTCTTT.